The present T cell receptor (beta chain) was sequenced within a study of cytomegalovirus exposure and HLA in healthy donors. Amplification used 60 Vbeta primers and 13 Jbeta primers. Here immunoSEQ multiplex PCR was the method, and the copy in TCRdb shows in-frame clones only, minus some. The sample yields around 130,000 clones, 75% seen once. Study-level findings and limits: Across HLA loci, a later analysis found differing TCR association rates, with DRB1 most and HLA-C fewest.

Trimming cost V 5 bases and J 7 bases, with 9 bases left between them. Germline CDR1 reads LGHNA; CDR2 reads YNFKEQ. CDR3 length equals 11 residues. As for this clone: Its antigen is currently unknown.

This TCR was sampled from a man aged 30 to 39 in good health and CMV-seronegative. The source material was PBMCs. The chain recombines TRBV4-2 with TRBJ2-7; weak D call: TRBD2 (5 bases). CDR3 nucleotide sequence: TGTGCCAGCAGCGACTACGTGGAGCAGTACTTC. Protein sequence: CASSDYVEQYF.